This T cell receptor (beta chain) was retrieved from a study of graft-versus-host responses after intestinal transplantation. On this clone: Antigen unknown.

Per the germline V gene, CDR1 is SGHVS and CDR2 is FQNEAQ. This CDR3 has 16 residues. Trimming at V came to 5 bases and at J to 6 bases, leaving 10 bases not matched to a gene. Profiling relied on immunoSEQ multiplex PCR, and the TCRdb table lists in-frame clones only, not all of them. The table has 20,000 to 25,000 clones, 82% seen once. The chain uses TRBV7-8 and TRBJ2-3, with 11 bases aligning to TRBD1. Material: unstimulated CD8+ T cells sorted from spleen or lymph node cells, obtained before transplant. The TCR was taken from a human donor who was the organ donor for an intestinal transplant. The CDR3 sequence is CASSQARTGGLDTQYF. CDR3 nucleotides: TGTGCCAGCAGCCAAGCACGGACAGGGGGCCTTGATACGCAGTATTTT. Filled out from reference TRBV7-8 and TRBJ2-3, the complete variable domain reads GAGVSQSPRYKVAKRGQDVALRCDPISGHVSLFWYQQALGQGPEFLTYFQNEAQLDKSGLPSDRFFAERPEGSVSTLKIQRTQQEDSAVYLCASSQARTGGLDTQYFGPGTRLTVL.